A selection of T cell receptor beta chains follows, all from one sample in a study of CD8 T cells in ankylosing spondylitis. TCRdb analysed the 5' RACE reads with MiXCR anew, one entry per CDR3 protein. The table has more than 25,000 distinct CDR3 sequences, roughly 5.3% seen once. The sequenced material came from blood, either unsorted or a sorted T cell fraction (not recorded which). The origin of the receptors is a female donor with ankylosing spondylitis or in good health (not recorded which). CDR3s include the opening cysteine and the closing phenylalanine or tryptophan. The D gene is left open where the match is weak. Rows give clone size only sometimes, using once, few, many, or a class for an expanded clone.

V gene	J gene	CDR3 length	clone size	D gene	CDR3 protein	CDR3 DNA
TRBV9	TRBJ2-3	23	NA	TRBD2	CASSVATPTMWDSGGSREDTQYF	TGTGCCAGCAGCGTAGCTACCCCCACCATGTGGGATAGCGGGGGCTCGAGAGAAGATACGCAGTATTTT
TRBV9	TRBJ2-7	15	many	NA	CASSVAAGLSYEQYF	TGTGCCAGCAGCGTAGCGGCGGGACTCTCCTACGAGCAGTACTTC
TRBV9	TRBJ2-3	15	NA	NA	CASSVAGYWTDTQYF	TGTGCCAGCAGCGTAGCAGGATATTGGACAGATACGCAGTATTTT
TRBV9	TRBJ2-1	13	many	NA	CASAGTFYNEQFF	TGTGCCAGCGCGGGAACGTTTTACAATGAGCAGTTCTTC
TRBV9	TRBJ2-3	18	medium-sized	TRBD2	CASSVWASGLQKTDTQYF	TGTGCCAGCAGCGTATGGGCTAGCGGGCTCCAAAAAACAGATACGCAGTATTTT
TRBV9	TRBJ1-2	16	few	NA	CASSVEALHPAYGYTF	TGTGCCAGCAGCGTAGAGGCCCTTCACCCGGCTTATGGCTACACCTTC
TRBV9	TRBJ1-3	17	many	NA	CASSVAPDSFSGNTIYF	TGTGCCAGCAGCGTAGCCCCTGACAGTTTCTCTGGAAACACCATATATTTT
TRBV9	TRBJ2-1	15	NA	NA	CASSGDPSSYNEQFF	TGTGCCAGCAGCGGCGACCCAAGCTCCTACAATGAGCAGTTCTTC
TRBV9	TRBJ1-5	14	many	TRBD1	CASSMDRGDQPQHF	TGTGCCAGCAGCATGGACAGGGGAGATCAGCCCCAGCATTTT
TRBV9	TRBJ1-1	13	medium-sized	NA	CASSVAGTSGAFF	TGTGCCAGCAGCGTAGCAGGAACGAGTGGGGCTTTCTTT
TRBV9	TRBJ2-1	13	many	TRBD2	CASSPTSVGEQFF	TGTGCCAGCAGCCCGACTAGCGTCGGTGAGCAGTTCTTC
TRBV9	TRBJ1-3	12	NA	NA	CASSGVGNTIYF	TGTGCCAGCAGCGGAGTCGGAAACACCATATATTTT
TRBV9	TRBJ1-1	14	many	NA	CASSPTGKGTEAFF	TGTGCCAGCAGCCCCACAGGAAAGGGCACTGAAGCTTTCTTT
TRBV9	TRBJ1-2	14	many	NA	CASSVGGGVAGYTF	TGTGCCAGCAGCGTAGGGGGGGGCGTAGCTGGCTACACCTTC
TRBV9	TRBJ2-3	15	many	NA	CASSVEGASTDTQYF	TGTGCCAGCAGCGTAGAGGGCGCGAGCACAGATACGCAGTATTTT